This is a list of T cell receptor beta chains from one sample in a study of T cells after yellow fever vaccination. TCRdb re-analysed the 5' RACE reads in MiXCR, keeping a single row per CDR3 protein. The table records a few hundred thousand distinct CDR3 sequences, about 4% of them present only once. The specimen comprised PBMCs, sampled 5 days after the yellow fever booster vaccination. These receptors originate from a man younger than 35 who received the YFV17D yellow fever vaccine. Each CDR3 is given with its conserved first and last residue. The D gene is left open where the match is weak. Only some rows state a clone size, as once, few, many or a class for expanded clones.

-	TRBV28	few	TRBJ1-1	TGTGCCAGCAGTTTATTGCAGGGGAGAGAAGCTTTCTTT	CASSLLQGREAFF
-	TRBV6-2/TRBV6-3	-	TRBJ1-2	TGTGCCAGCAGTTCCCTGGACAGCCCTAACTATGGCTACACCTTC	CASSSLDSPNYGYTF
-	TRBV11-2	many	TRBJ2-5	TGTGCCAGCAGCCCAACCCAAGAGACCCAGTACTTC	CASSPTQETQYF
TRBD1	TRBV9	many	TRBJ2-3	TGTGCCAGCAGTCCTGGACAGGGGCACACAGATACGCAGTATTTT	CASSPGQGHTDTQYF
-	TRBV10-1	-	TRBJ1-5	TGCGCCAGCAAGGAGTTTAGGTGGAATCAGCCCCAGCATTTT	CASKEFRWNQPQHF
-	TRBV6-5	few	TRBJ1-2	TGTGCCAGCAGTTACTCGATCCTTCTATTCCGGGGTGGCTACACCTTC	CASSYSILLFRGGYTF
-	TRBV5-1	many	TRBJ1-3	TGCGCCAGCAGCTTGAATGGGGATCGCAGCTCTGGAAACACCATATATTTT	CASSLNGDRSSGNTIYF
TRBD1	TRBV5-1	few	TRBJ1-2	TGCGCCAGCAGCTTGCGAGAGGGACAGGGTAGGAGCTACACCTTC	CASSLREGQGRSYTF
TRBD1	TRBV6-5	many	TRBJ2-1	TGTGCCAGCAGTTACTCTACAGGGGGCCATAGATACAATGAGCAGTTCTTC	CASSYSTGGHRYNEQFF
-	TRBV12-3/TRBV12-4	many	TRBJ2-7	TGTGCCAGCAGTTTAATCGGGCCCTACGAGCAGTACTTC	CASSLIGPYEQYF
TRBD2	TRBV29-1	many	TRBJ2-3	TGCAGCGTTGAAATGGGACTAGCGGGGGACACAGATACGCAGTATTTT	CSVEMGLAGDTDTQYF
TRBD1	TRBV5-1	many	TRBJ1-1	TGCGCCAGCAGCTTTCAGGGGGCAGCCACTGAAGCTTTCTTT	CASSFQGAATEAFF
TRBD1	TRBV7-2	many	TRBJ1-2	TGTGCCAGCAGCTTCCGAACAGGGGACTATGGCTACACCTTC	CASSFRTGDYGYTF
-	TRBV11-2	few	TRBJ2-7	TGTGCCAGCAGCTTATCCAGCCTCAGCTCCTACGAGCAGTACTTC	CASSLSSLSSYEQYF
-	TRBV12-3/TRBV12-4	-	TRBJ1-1	TGTGCCAGCAAGCCAACACAGAACACTGAAGCTTTCTTT	CASKPTQNTEAFF
TRBD2	TRBV10-3	-	TRBJ2-7	TGTGCCATCAGTTCGGGACTAGCGGGGTGGCAGTACTTC	CAISSGLAGWQYF
TRBD2	TRBV4-2	-	TRBJ2-7	TGTGCCAGCAGCCAAGAGACTAGCGGGGGGGCCGCGCAGTACTTC	CASSQETSGGAAQYF
-	TRBV12-3/TRBV12-4	-	TRBJ1-2	TGTGCCAGCAGCCCCCAGGGCGGGGCTGGCTACACCTTC	CASSPQGGAGYTF
-	TRBV12-3/TRBV12-4	few	TRBJ2-3	TGTGCCAGCACTTATCTCGGGTTCAACTCAGATACGCAGTATTTT	CASTYLGFNSDTQYF
TRBD1	TRBV30	many	TRBJ2-2	TGTGCCTGGTCCAGGGGGTTCACCGGGGAGCTGTTTTTT	CAWSRGFTGELFF
-	TRBV3-1	many	TRBJ2-7	TGTGCCAGCAGCCAAGCCGGGGGTATATTCGAGCAGTACTTC	CASSQAGGIFEQYF
-	TRBV5-1	few	TRBJ2-3	TGCGCCAGCAGCTTGGACAGGCTTATTAGCACAGATACGCAGTATTTT	CASSLDRLISTDTQYF
TRBD1	TRBV12-5	-	TRBJ2-5	TGTGCTAGTGGTTGGCAGGGGGCGACAGAGACCCAGTACTTC	CASGWQGATETQYF
-	TRBV7-6	many	TRBJ2-4	TGTGCCAGCAGCTTAGCGTGGCGCGGGGCCAAAAACATTCAGTACTTC	CASSLAWRGAKNIQYF
-	TRBV2	few	TRBJ2-6	TGTGCCAGCAGTCCCAGGTGGAGCTCTGGGGCCAACGTCCTGACTTTC	CASSPRWSSGANVLTF
TRBD1	TRBV6-5	many	TRBJ1-2	TGTGCCAGCAGTTACCGCCAACAGGGGGCCCGCGGCTACACCTTC	CASSYRQQGARGYTF
TRBD1	TRBV12-3/TRBV12-4	-	TRBJ1-5	TGTGCCAGCAGGGACAGGGGGCCGAATCAGCCCCAGCATTTT	CASRDRGPNQPQHF
TRBD1	TRBV7-9	many	TRBJ2-3	TGTGCCAGCACCCAGGGGGGCACAGATACGCAGTATTTT	CASTQGGTDTQYF
-	TRBV5-1	many	TRBJ2-1	TGCGCCAGCAGCTCAAGCGGGACAGGTACCTTTTACAATGAGCAGTTCTTC	CASSSSGTGTFYNEQFF
TRBD2	TRBV4-1	-	TRBJ2-3	TGCGCCAGCAGCCAAATAGCGGGGGGCTTTAAGGGCACAGATACGCAGTATTTT	CASSQIAGGFKGTDTQYF
TRBD1	TRBV20-1	many	TRBJ2-7	TGCAGTGCCCGGGACAGGATGACCTACGAGCAGTACTTC	CSARDRMTYEQYF
TRBD1	TRBV7-9	-	TRBJ2-5	TGTGCCAGCAGCGGGGGACAGGGGGCATGGGAGACCCAGTACTTC	CASSGGQGAWETQYF
-	TRBV3-1	few	TRBJ1-2	TGTGCCAGCTACTATGGCTACACCTTC	CASYYGYTF
-	TRBV5-1	many	TRBJ1-1	TGCGCCAGCAGCTTGCCCGTGGGAAGCACTGAAGCTTTCTTT	CASSLPVGSTEAFF
TRBD1	TRBV27	-	TRBJ1-5	TGTGCCAGCAGCAAACAGGGGGCAAGGGATCAGCCCCAGCATTTT	CASSKQGARDQPQHF
TRBD2	TRBV10-3	many	TRBJ2-3	TGTGCCATCAGAGAAAGCGGGGGAAGCACAGATACGCAGTATTTT	CAIRESGGSTDTQYF
TRBD1	TRBV11-2	-	TRBJ2-5	TGTGCCAGCAGCGTCGGGACAGGGGCCGTCGTGGAGACCCAGTACTTC	CASSVGTGAVVETQYF
-	TRBV28	few	TRBJ2-3	TGTGCCAGCAGCCTGCTGCGTACCACAGATACGCAGTATTTT	CASSLLRTTDTQYF
TRBD2	TRBV6-1	few	TRBJ2-1	TGTGCCAGCAGTGGGGGACTAGCGGGGTACAATGAGCAGTTCTTC	CASSGGLAGYNEQFF